Following are 20 T cell receptor beta chains from one sample sequenced in a study of molecular identifiers for immune sequencing clone quantification. One entry per CDR3 protein, called by TCRdb with MiXCR from the PCR reads. The table shows about half a million distinct CDR3 sequences, with about 20% occurring only once. The source material was naive CD8+ T cells from blood, with Jurkat cell RNA spiked in. Subset of the sample: FACS-sorted CD8+CD4-CCR7+CD45RA+ naive T cells. The receptors were sampled from a human donor in good health. Some libraries in this study had Jurkat cell RNA spiked in.

The V and J genes are TRBV12-3 or TRBV12-4 and TRBJ1-1; D call uncertain. This CDR3 region has 12 residues. Trimming shortened V by 2 bases and J by 8 bases, and 9 bases separated the two germline ends. The CDR3 DNA reads TGTGCCAGCAGTTTAATCGGGGAGGAAGCTTTCTTT. This translates into CASSLIGEEAFF.

To note about this clonotype: Possible read error: a much larger clone is one base away. The V gene is TRBV27, the J gene TRBJ2-7, with D tentatively TRBD1 or TRBD2 (5 bases each). The CDR3 spans 15 residues. The germline CDR1 and CDR2 sequences are MNHEY and SMNVEV (reference sequence). V lost 3 bases, J lost 2 bases, and 14 bases lay in between. DNA of the CDR3: TGTGCCAGCAGTTTTAGCGAGTCAGGGCCCTACGAGCAGTACTTC. Amino acids: CASSFSESGPYEQYF.

At least ten counts were recorded for this clonotype. In DNA form, the CDR3 reads TGTGCCAGCAGTGACGGGACTAGCGGTTCCACAGATACGCAGTATTTT. This gives the protein CASSDGTSGSTDTQYF. The chain carries TRBV2 and TRBJ2-3; 11 positions match TRBD2. Germline V gene sequence: CDR1 SNHLY, CDR2 FYNNEI. V trimming: 3 bases; J trimming: 2 bases; junction bases outside the gene matches: 4. The CDR3 has 16 residues.

This clonotype occurred many times. The rearrangement uses TRBV7-2 and TRBJ2-4, with 13 bases lining up with TRBD2. The CDR3 spans 17 residues. Looked up from germline, CDR1 is SGHTA and CDR2 is FQGNSA. The trim removed 1 base at V and 6 bases at J, leaving 6 bases unmatched. CDR3 residues: CASSLELAGGFRNIQYF. The CDR3 DNA reads as TGTGCCAGCAGCTTAGAACTAGCGGGAGGGTTTAGAAACATTCAGTACTTC.

In this sample, this clonotype turned up many times. The chain combines TRBV4-1 with TRBJ2-1; the D gene could be TRBD1 or TRBD2 (5 bases each). In germline, CDR1 is MGHRA, CDR2 YSYEKL. V shed 0 bases and J shed 6 bases, with 12 bases lying between them. The CDR3 sequence is 15 residues long. The CDR3: CASSQEPRDANEQFF. In DNA form, the CDR3 reads TGCGCCAGCAGCCAAGAACCCAGGGACGCCAATGAGCAGTTCTTC.

This clonotype has at least ten counts. The chain carries TRBV30 and TRBJ2-7; no clear D. The germline V gene encodes CDR1 GTSNPN and CDR2 SVGIG (reference sequence). The CDR3 has 13 amino acids. V was shortened by 4 bases and J by 0 bases, with 10 bases between the two germline ends. The CDR3 nucleotides read TGTGCCTGGAATGGGTGGCCCTCCTACGAGCAGTACTTC. It translates to CAWNGWPSYEQYF.

This clonotype occurred many times. This chain uses TRBV28 with TRBJ2-3, with D possibly matching TRBD1 (5 bases). Deletions cut 3 bases from V and 2 bases from J, with 21 bases between. The germline CDR1 and CDR2 sequences are MDHEN and SYDVKM. CDR3 size: 18 residues. The CDR3 DNA reads TGTGCCAGCAGTTTTCCAGGGCATGACGTGATAAACACAGATACGCAGTATTTT. Translation: CASSFPGHDVINTDTQYF. The complete variable domain, with remaining parts taken from reference TRBV28 and TRBJ2-3, reads DVKVTQSSRYLVKRTGEKVFLECVQDMDHENMFWYRQDPGLGLRLIYFSYDVKMKEKGDIPEGYSVSREKKERFSLILESASTNQTSMYLCASSFPGHDVINTDTQYFGPGTRLTVL.

This clonotype was observed a handful of times. It is likely a read error, because the conserved phenylalanine at the end of the CDR3 is missing. This chain joins TRBV3-1 and TRBJ2-7; no firm D call. The CDR3 length is 17 residues. CDR1 LGHDT and CDR2 YNNKEL come from the germline V gene (reference sequence). With 4 bases removed from V and 7 bases from J, the gap between germline ends came to 26 bases. The CDR3 reads CASSRARHGQSRAEQYL. CDR3 nucleotide sequence: TGTGCCAGCAGCCGGGCTAGACACGGGCAGAGCCGTGCAGAGCAGTACCTC.

This clonotype was observed a handful of times. This CDR3 reads CASSEAGDEQYF. The CDR3 DNA sequence: TGTGCCAGCAGTGAAGCGGGTGACGAGCAGTACTTC. The rearrangement joins TRBV2 to TRBJ2-7; no firm D call. V lost 0 bases and J lost 5, with 5 bases in between. This CDR3 spans 12 amino acids. Germline V CDR1 and CDR2: SNHLY, FYNNEI.

The V call is TRBV12-3 or TRBV12-4, the J call TRBJ1-1, with 8 bases that match TRBD1. The CDR3 has 15 residues. The V gene end was trimmed by 5 bases and the J gene end by 5 bases; junction bases not matched to a gene: 10. The DNA for the CDR3 is TGTGCCAGCAGTCCCTACAGGGGGAGTAATACTGAAGCTTTCTTT. Its translation is CASSPYRGSNTEAFF.

In its sample, this clonotype was seen many times. The V call is TRBV5-6, the J call TRBJ2-1; possibly TRBD2 for D (6 bases). Germline values: CDR1 SGHDT, CDR2 YYEEEE. This CDR3 contains 16 residues. Trimming took 4 bases from V and 0 from J, leaving 14 bases between them. CDR3 nucleotide sequence: TGTGCCAGCAGCGGAATAGCGGTCCTCTCCTACAATGAGCAGTTCTTC. Its translation: CASSGIAVLSYNEQFF.

The gene calls are TRBV13 and TRBJ1-2; the D gene is possibly TRBD1 (5 bases). Germline CDR1 is PRHDT and CDR2 is FYEKMQ (reference sequence). V gave up 9 bases and J gave up 3 bases, with 20 bases separating them. The length of the CDR3 is 15 residues. Written as DNA, the CDR3 is TGTGCCAGTTGCGAGGGGACGAACACTTACTATGGCTACACCTTC. As protein: CASCEGTNTYYGYTF.

Many counts were recorded for this clonotype. The chain has TRBV5-4 and TRBJ2-7; 10 bases are shared with TRBD2. CDR1 and CDR2 from the germline V gene are SGHNT and YYREEE (reference sequence). CDR3 length: 16 residues. The V and J ends lost 0 bases and 4 bases, in that order; junction bases with no gene match: 7. The CDR3 bases are TGTGCCAGCAGCTTGGCAGTAGCGGGGGGCCTGTACGAGCAGTACTTC. Translation gives CASSLAVAGGLYEQYF.

This clonotype was recorded many times. The rearrangement joins TRBV7-9 to TRBJ2-7; no definite D call. Germline CDR1 SEHNR, CDR2 FQNEAQ (reference sequence). Trimming cost V 5 bases and J 6 bases, with 17 bases left between them. The CDR3 length is 14 residues. CDR3 residues: CASSPTDLFPEQYF. CDR3 coding DNA: TGTGCCAGCAGCCCTACCGACCTGTTCCCCGAGCAGTACTTC.

This clonotype showed up just once. A much larger clonotype is one base distant, so this may be a read error. This chain links TRBV7-9 with TRBJ2-7; D unclear. This CDR3 is 13 amino acids long. Germline V gene lookup returns CDR1 SEHNR and CDR2 FQNEAQ (reference sequence). The ends were cut back, 2 bases at V and 5 bases at J, with 10 bases in the middle. The CDR3 protein is CASSLSPVDEQYF. CDR3 in DNA: TGTGCCAGCAGCTTAAGCCCCGTCGACGAGCAGTACTTC.

CDR3 in DNA: TGTGCCAGCAGCCTTAAAAACAGGGGCACTGAAGCTTTCTTT. It codes for CASSLKNRGTEAFF. The genes are TRBV7-2 and TRBJ1-1; 7 positions match TRBD1. The CDR3 totals 14 residues. Germline values: CDR1 SGHTA, CDR2 FQGNSA. J lost 4 bases, V lost 5 bases, and 7 bases had no gene match.

This clonotype has ten or more counts. In DNA, the CDR3 is TGTGCCAGCAGTTTGATCGGCGAAGCCTACGAGCAGTACTTC. Protein product: CASSLIGEAYEQYF. The V gene is TRBV28, the J gene TRBJ2-7; no definite D call. Germline CDR1 MDHEN, CDR2 SYDVKM. CDR3 length equals 14 residues. The germline V and J ends were trimmed by 3 bases and 2 bases, with 11 bases remaining between them.

The chain links TRBV7-9 to TRBJ2-7, with D perhaps TRBD1 or TRBD2 (5 bases each). Germline values: CDR1 SEHNR, CDR2 FQNEAQ (reference sequence). The V gene lost 1 base and the J gene lost 2 bases, with 9 bases spanning the gap. The CDR3 sequence is 14 residues long. The CDR3 protein is CASSLVGEPYEQYF. For the CDR3, the DNA is TGTGCCAGCAGCTTAGTGGGGGAACCCTACGAGCAGTACTTC. The full variable domain, its missing parts supplied by reference TRBV7-9 and TRBJ2-7, is DTGVSQNPRHKITKRGQNVTFRCDPISEHNRLYWYRQTLGQGPEFLTYFQNEAQLEKSRLLSDRFSAERPKGSFSTLEIQRTEQGDSAMYLCASSLVGEPYEQYFGPGTRLTVT.

This clonotype was recorded many times. This rearrangement joins TRBV6-2 or TRBV6-3 to TRBJ2-5; D tentatively fits TRBD1 or TRBD2 (5 bases each). Trimming shortened V by 8 bases and J by 5 bases, and 24 bases separated the two germline ends. CDR3 length equals 16 residues. Germline assignment: CDR1 MNHEY and CDR2 SVGEGT. The CDR3 reads CASLRDQELKKETQYF. Written as DNA, the CDR3 is TGTGCCAGCCTGAGGGACCAGGAGCTCAAGAAGGAGACCCAGTACTTC.

This clonotype was counted at least ten times. V gene TRBV7-9 combines with J gene TRBJ1-1; perhaps TRBD1 as D (6 bases). This CDR3 contains 14 residues. V dropped 1 base and J dropped 6 bases, with 12 bases sitting between them. Germline V CDR1 and CDR2: SEHNR, FQNEAQ (reference sequence). The CDR3: CASSLVGRGAEAFF. The CDR3 coding sequence is TGTGCCAGCAGCTTAGTAGGCAGGGGCGCTGAAGCTTTCTTT.